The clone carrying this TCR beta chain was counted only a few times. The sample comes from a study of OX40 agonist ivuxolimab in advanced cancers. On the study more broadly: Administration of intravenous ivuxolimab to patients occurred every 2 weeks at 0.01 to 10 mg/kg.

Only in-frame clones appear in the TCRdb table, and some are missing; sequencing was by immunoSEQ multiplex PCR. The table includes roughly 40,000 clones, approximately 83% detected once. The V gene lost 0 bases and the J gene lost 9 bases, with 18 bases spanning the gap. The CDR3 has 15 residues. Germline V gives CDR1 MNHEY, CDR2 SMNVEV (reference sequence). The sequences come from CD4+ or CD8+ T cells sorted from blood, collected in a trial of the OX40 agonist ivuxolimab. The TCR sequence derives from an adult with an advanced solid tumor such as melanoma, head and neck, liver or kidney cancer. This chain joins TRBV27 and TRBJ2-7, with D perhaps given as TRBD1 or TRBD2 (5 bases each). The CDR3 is CASSLSGDRGFRQYF. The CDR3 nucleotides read TGTGCCAGCAGTTTATCGGGGGATCGCGGGTTCAGGCAGTACTTC.